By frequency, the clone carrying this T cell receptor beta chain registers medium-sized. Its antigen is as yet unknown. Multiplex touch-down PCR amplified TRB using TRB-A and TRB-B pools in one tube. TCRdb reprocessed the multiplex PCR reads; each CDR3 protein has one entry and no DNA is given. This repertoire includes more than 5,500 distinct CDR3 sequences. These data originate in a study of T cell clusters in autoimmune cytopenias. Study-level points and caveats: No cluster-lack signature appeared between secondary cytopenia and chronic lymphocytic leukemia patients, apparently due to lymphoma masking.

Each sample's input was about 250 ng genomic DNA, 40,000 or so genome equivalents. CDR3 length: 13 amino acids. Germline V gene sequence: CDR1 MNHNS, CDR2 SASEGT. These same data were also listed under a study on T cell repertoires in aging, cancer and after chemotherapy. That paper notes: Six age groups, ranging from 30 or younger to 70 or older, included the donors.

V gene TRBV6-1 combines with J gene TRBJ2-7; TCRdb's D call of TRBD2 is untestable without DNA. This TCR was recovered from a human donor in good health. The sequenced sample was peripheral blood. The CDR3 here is CASRLQGLGEQYF.